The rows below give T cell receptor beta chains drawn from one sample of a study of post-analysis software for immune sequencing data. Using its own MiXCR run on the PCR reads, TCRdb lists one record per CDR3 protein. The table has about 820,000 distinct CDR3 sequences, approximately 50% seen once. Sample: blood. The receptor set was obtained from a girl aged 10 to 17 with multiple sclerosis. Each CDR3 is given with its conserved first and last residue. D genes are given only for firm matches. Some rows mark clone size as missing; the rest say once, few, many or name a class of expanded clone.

CASSPEGGQTQYF TGTGCCAGCAGCCCGGAGGGCGGCCAGACCCAGTACTTC - TRBJ2-5 - TRBV13
CASSLSGYNEQFF TGTGCCAGCAGCTTATCAGGCTACAATGAGCAGTTCTTC - TRBJ2-1 - TRBV7-9
CSARPTGWNQPQHF TGCAGTGCTCGACCGACAGGTTGGAATCAGCCCCAGCATTTT - TRBJ1-5 - TRBV20-1
CSVKGTRQHISSYEQYF TGCAGCGTTAAAGGGACTAGGCAACACATCTCGTCCTACGAGCAGTACTTC TRBD2 TRBJ2-7 - TRBV29-1
CSVGWTEAFF TGCAGCGTTGGGTGGACTGAAGCTTTCTTT - TRBJ1-1 once TRBV29-1
CASGLQGAKGETQYF TGTGCCAGCGGCCTACAGGGGGCCAAGGGAGAGACCCAGTACTTC TRBD1 TRBJ2-5 - TRBV6-1
CASSVVGREGHTQYF TGTGCCAGCAGCGTAGTGGGAAGGGAGGGGCATACGCAGTATTTT TRBD2 TRBJ2-3 few TRBV9
CASRLSYEQYF TGTGCCAGCAGGCTCTCCTACGAGCAGTACTTC - TRBJ2-7 - TRBV6-2/TRBV6-3
CASSGQATTDTQYF TGTGCCAGCAGCGGACAGGCAACCACAGATACGCAGTATTTT - TRBJ2-3 - TRBV9
CASSELSVPEQYF TGTGCCAGCAGTGAACTATCTGTCCCCGAGCAGTACTTC - TRBJ2-7 - TRBV2
CSVAGGAGELFF TGCAGCGTTGCGGGTGGGGCCGGGGAGCTGTTTTTT - TRBJ2-2 - TRBV29-1
CSASWGRDHTDTQYF TGCAGTGCTAGTTGGGGGCGGGACCACACAGATACGCAGTATTTT - TRBJ2-3 - TRBV20-1
CASQNRDRVYNEQFF TGTGCCAGCCAAAACCGGGACAGGGTCTACAATGAGCAGTTCTTC TRBD1 TRBJ2-1 - TRBV2
CATSEVPGYSYEQYF TGTGCCACCAGTGAAGTGCCAGGGTACTCCTACGAGCAGTACTTC - TRBJ2-7 few TRBV24-1
CASSLPPGQGVYEQYF TGTGCCAGCAGCCTACCTCCGGGACAGGGAGTCTACGAGCAGTACTTC TRBD1 TRBJ2-7 many TRBV27
CAWNRGGFNYEQYF TGTGCCTGGAACCGAGGGGGCTTTAACTACGAGCAGTACTTC TRBD1 TRBJ2-7 - TRBV30
CSAIGQGAATLHF TGCAGTGCTATCGGGCAGGGGGCCGCGACGCTCCACTTT TRBD1 TRBJ1-6 - TRBV20-1
CASSPVSLGVGGYTF TGTGCCAGCTCTCCAGTCAGTTTGGGAGTAGGGGGCTACACCTTC - TRBJ1-2 - TRBV6-5
CASSLRGLRETQYF TGTGCCAGCAGTTTAAGGGGATTGAGGGAGACCCAGTACTTC - TRBJ2-5 - TRBV12-3/TRBV12-4
CASSYKRETTQYF TGTGCCAGCAGTTACAAGCGGGAGACTACGCAGTATTTT TRBD2 TRBJ2-3 - TRBV6-2/TRBV6-3
CASNNAGGPGANVLTF TGTGCCAGCAATAACGCCGGAGGCCCTGGGGCCAACGTCCTGACTTTC - TRBJ2-6 few TRBV6-5
CASSYPFDTSFSTADSQAFF TGTGCCAGCAGTTACCCATTTGATACCAGTTTCTCAACGGCGGACAGCCAAGCTTTCTTT - TRBJ1-1 - TRBV6-5
CASSSVAGGRIETQYF TGTGCCAGCAGTTCCGTAGCGGGAGGGCGTATAGAGACCCAGTACTTC TRBD2 TRBJ2-5 few TRBV12-3/TRBV12-4
CSARDQASSEAISYEQYF TGCAGTGCTAGAGATCAGGCTAGCTCAGAGGCTATCTCCTACGAGCAGTACTTC - TRBJ2-7 few TRBV20-1
CASSQWDRNIQYF TGTGCCAGCAGCCAATGGGACAGAAACATTCAGTACTTC TRBD1 TRBJ2-4 - TRBV3-1
CASSTGTENQPQHF TGTGCCAGCAGTACCGGGACGGAGAATCAGCCCCAGCATTTT - TRBJ1-5 - TRBV6-2/TRBV6-3
CASSQEAATNIQYF TGTGCCAGCAGCCAAGAAGCGGCAACAAACATTCAGTACTTC - TRBJ2-4 - TRBV3-1
CSVAVNSEKLFF TGCAGCGTTGCGGTGAATTCTGAAAAACTGTTTTTT - TRBJ1-4 - TRBV29-1
CASSSPGGYSLQETQYF TGTGCCAGCAGCTCCCCCGGAGGGTACTCTCTTCAAGAGACCCAGTACTTC - TRBJ2-5 - TRBV7-9
CASQRTGGQNIQYF TGCGCCAGCCAACGGACAGGGGGTCAAAACATTCAGTACTTC TRBD1 TRBJ2-4 - TRBV5-1
CASRRQANYGYTF TGTGCCAGCAGGAGACAGGCTAACTATGGCTACACCTTC - TRBJ1-2 - TRBV27